This passage covers 10 T cell receptor beta chains from one sample sequenced in a study of blood T cells in healthy people across ages. Alongside a J-beta primer mix, a sample-barcoded 5' primer served in a second PCR lasting about 7 to 12 cycles. TCRdb reprocessed the 5' RACE reads with MiXCR, giving one entry per CDR3 protein. Among approximately 1.5 million distinct CDR3 sequences listed, about 35% were seen once. Sequenced sample: blood. These receptor sequences come from a woman in her 30s in good health.

The chain is built from TRBV7-3 and TRBJ2-1, with 9 bases aligning to TRBD2. The CDR3 loop spans 14 amino acids. Germline CDR1 SGHTA, CDR2 FQGTGA. The junction had 7 bases not matched to a gene; V was cut back by 6 bases and J by 7 bases. The CDR3 bases are TGTGCCAGCAGTCCAATTAGCGGGGGAAATGAGCAGTTCTTC. Translating gives CASSPISGGNEQFF.

This clonotype was counted only a few times. V and J are TRBV12-3 or TRBV12-4 and TRBJ2-5; D is uncertain. V gave up 3 bases and J gave up 1 base, with 15 bases separating them. The CDR3 consists of 16 residues. CDR3 amino acids: CASSFSTEQPQETQYF. CDR3 bases: TGTGCCAGCAGTTTTAGCACGGAACAGCCCCAAGAGACCCAGTACTTC.

This clonotype came up a few times. The chain has TRBV6-6 and TRBJ2-5; 8 positions agree with TRBD1. The CDR3 covers 15 residues. Germline CDR1 is MNHNY and CDR2 is SVGAGI (reference sequence). J was trimmed by 5 bases and V by 6 bases; bases with no gene match: 11. The CDR3 DNA reads TGTGCCAGCAGCGACAGGGGACCCTCTTGGGAGACCCAGTACTTC. As protein: CASSDRGPSWETQYF.

The chain carries TRBV12-3 or TRBV12-4 and TRBJ2-2, with 7 bases aligning to TRBD1. The CDR3 loop spans 15 amino acids. Trimming cost V 6 bases and J 5 bases; bases outside gene matches: 9. CDR3 residues: CASSLGQAGTGELFF. DNA for the CDR3: TGTGCCAGCAGCCTTGGACAGGCTGGGACCGGGGAGCTGTTTTTT.

This clonotype was detected once. V is TRBV3-1 and J is TRBJ1-2, with TRBD1 as a possible D gene (5 bases). The CDR3 contains 14 residues. The ends were cut back, 4 bases at V and 5 bases at J, with 14 bases in the middle. Germline V lookup: CDR1 LGHDT, CDR2 YNNKEL (reference sequence). The CDR3 loop reads CASSPESTEYGYTF. The CDR3, as DNA: TGTGCCAGCAGCCCAGAATCGACAGAGTATGGCTACACCTTC.

In this sample, this clonotype turned up a few times. The chain uses TRBV20-1 and TRBJ1-1; D possibly corresponds to TRBD1 (5 bases). From germline, CDR1 is DFQATT and CDR2 SNEGSKA (reference sequence). Trimming cost V 4 bases and J 3 bases, with 18 bases left between them. The CDR3 is made up of 15 amino acids. The CDR3 sequence: CSAKLDFVGHTEAFF. CDR3 nucleotide sequence: TGCAGTGCTAAATTGGATTTTGTGGGGCACACTGAAGCTTTCTTT.

In regard to this clonotype: The junction shows a germline mismatch at one end, possibly a read error. The rearrangement links TRBV5-5 to TRBJ2-1, with 10 bases lining up with TRBD1. The CDR3 extends over 17 amino acids. Germline CDR1 SGHKS, CDR2 YYEKEE (reference sequence). The CDR3 nucleotides read TGTACCAGCAAACCTGGGACAGGGGAGGGACTCTACAATGAGCAGTTCTTC. Its protein is CTSKPGTGEGLYNEQFF.

The V gene is TRBV5-1, the J gene TRBJ2-4, with 7 nucleotides matching TRBD1. Matching the DNA end better, TRBJ2-7 makes the J call doubtful. This CDR3 comprises 17 residues. Germline V gene sequence: CDR1 SGHRS, CDR2 YFSETQ. CDR3 protein: CASSSPGGAVSAYEQYF. The DNA for the CDR3 is TGCGCCAGCAGCTCCCCAGGGGGTGCGGTCAGCGCCTACGAGCAGTACTTC.

This clonotype came up a few times. V is TRBV20-1 and J is TRBJ1-1; unclear D gene. The CDR3 spans 13 residues. Germline V gene sequence: CDR1 DFQATT, CDR2 SNEGSKA (reference sequence). Trimming removed 2 bases at V and 1 base at J, with 8 bases between. CDR3 in amino acids: CSARPTRNTEAFF. CDR3 nucleotide sequence: TGCAGTGCTAGACCAACTCGGAACACTGAAGCTTTCTTT.

The rearrangement uses TRBV27 and TRBJ2-3; D remains ambiguous. Germline V lookup: CDR1 MNHEY, CDR2 SMNVEV (reference sequence). This CDR3 spans 14 amino acids. Trimming pared 5 bases from V and 2 bases from J, leaving 11 bases between. CDR3 sequence (DNA): TGTGCCAGCAGTACCCACAGCCTCACAGATACGCAGTATTTT. Its protein is CASSTHSLTDTQYF.